The 25 T cell receptor beta chains presented below share a single source sample, sequenced in a study of blood T cell repertoires in COVID-19. The repertoire was sequenced with immunoSEQ multiplex PCR; TCRdb's copy has only in-frame clones and lacks some. The data hold under 200,000 clones, with approximately 80% observed a single time. Sequenced input: PBMCs or T cells enriched from blood (not recorded which). The receptor source for this set is a woman in her fifties or sixties who had recovered from COVID-19.

The gene calls are TRBV18 and TRBJ2-1; 7 nucleotides line up with TRBD1. CDR3 length: 16 amino acids. Trimming cost V 4 bases and J 0 bases; bases outside gene matches: 6. The germline V gene encodes CDR1 KGHSH and CDR2 LQKENI. DNA for the CDR3: TGTGCCAGCTCACAATCGACAGGGAGCTCCTACAATGAGCAGTTCTTC. This codes for CASSQSTGSSYNEQFF.

The chain joins TRBV28 to TRBJ1-1; 7 nucleotides agree with TRBD1. Trimming removed 5 bases from V and 0 bases from J; junction bases left unmatched: 12. Germline loops: CDR1 MDHEN, CDR2 SYDVKM. The CDR3 sequence is 17 residues long. The CDR3 coding sequence is TGTGCCAGCAGTATTCCGGGACAGCTTCCCATGAACACTGAAGCTTTCTTT. Amino acid sequence: CASSIPGQLPMNTEAFF.

The chain links TRBV5-1 to TRBJ2-2; D might be TRBD1 (6 bases). The germline CDR1 and CDR2 sequences are SGHRS and YFSETQ. The length of the CDR3 is 16 residues. V lost 1 base and J lost 0, with 10 bases in between. This CDR3 reads CASSLPGDANTGELFF. CDR3 nucleotides: TGCGCCAGCAGCTTGCCAGGGGACGCGAACACCGGGGAGCTGTTTTTT.

The chain recombines TRBV6-6 with TRBJ2-4; tentative D call: TRBD1 (6 bases). Trimming took off 5 bases at V and 7 bases at J, with 12 bases between the two ends. Germline CDR1 is MNHNY and CDR2 is SVGAGI (reference sequence). The CDR3 totals 13 residues. CDR3 protein: CASSPRGGNIQYF. The CDR3 DNA reads as TGTGCCAGCAGTCCCAGGGGCGGGAACATTCAGTACTTC.

The chain has TRBV3-1 (or the pseudogene TRBV3-2) and TRBJ1-4, with D tentatively TRBD1 (6 bases). V was trimmed by 2 bases and J by 8 bases, leaving 9 bases between them. This CDR3 is built from 13 residues. Germline CDR1 LGHDT, CDR2 YNNKEL (reference sequence). CDR3 DNA: TGTGCCAGCAGCCAAAACACAGGGGAAAAACTGTTTTTT. It yields the protein CASSQNTGEKLFF.

The V call is TRBV7-8, the J call TRBJ1-2; D remains ambiguous. CDR3 size: 13 residues. Germline values: CDR1 SGHVS, CDR2 FQNEAQ. Trimming cost V 1 base and J 6 bases, with 9 bases left between them. The CDR3 DNA follows: TGTGCCAGCAGCTTAGGTCTGAGGGATGGCTACACCTTC. This gives the protein CASSLGLRDGYTF.

The genes are TRBV3-1 (or the pseudogene TRBV3-2) and TRBJ1-2; 8 bases match TRBD1. The CDR3 runs to 18 residues. V shed 3 bases, J shed 4 bases, and the junction held 16 bases outside the gene matches. CDR1 is LGHDT and CDR2 is YNNKEL in the germline V gene (reference sequence). This CDR3 reads CASSHPPNRGGGSYGYTF. CDR3 sequence (DNA): TGTGCCAGCAGCCATCCCCCGAACAGGGGGGGAGGCAGCTATGGCTACACCTTC.

The rearrangement uses TRBV11-1 and TRBJ1-3; TRBD1 matches 10 bases. With 5 bases clipped from V and 1 base from J, the junction kept 5 bases outside the gene matches. This CDR3 region has 16 residues. The germline gives CDR1 SGHAT, CDR2 FQDESV (reference sequence). CDR3 nucleotides: TGTGCCAGCAGCACCCGGACAGGGGGATCTGGAAACACCATATATTTT. It translates to CASSTRTGGSGNTIYF.

The J gene is TRBJ1-5, the V gene TRBV30, with TRBD1 as a possible D gene (5 bases). V was pared by 2 bases and J by 9 bases, with 20 bases between. Germline V CDR1 and CDR2: GTSNPN, SVGIG (reference sequence). The CDR3 has 15 amino acids. The CDR3 coding sequence is TGTGCCTGGAGTCCCCTGGGGCTCTCTTCAGGGCCCCAGCATTTT. Residues: CAWSPLGLSSGPQHF.

CDR3 amino acids: CASNRGGGIYEQYF. CDR3 nucleotide sequence: TGTGCCAGCAACCGGGGGGGAGGGATCTACGAGCAGTACTTC. The chain joins TRBV6-5 to TRBJ2-7, with 8 bases that match TRBD2. This CDR3 region has 14 residues. Germline V gene sequence: CDR1 MNHEY, CDR2 SVGAGI. Trimming cost V 7 bases and J 3 bases; bases outside gene matches: 8.

The chain combines TRBV6-5 with TRBJ2-2; possibly TRBD1 for D (5 bases). V gave up 7 bases and J gave up 0 bases, with 9 bases separating them. Germline CDR1 and CDR2: MNHEY and SVGAGI. The CDR3 sequence is 14 residues long. Here the CDR3 reads CASKWTPNTGELFF. Here the CDR3 DNA reads TGTGCCAGCAAGTGGACACCGAACACCGGGGAGCTGTTTTTT.

This chain connects TRBV11-3 to TRBJ1-3; tentatively, D is TRBD1 (5 bases). This CDR3 is built from 14 residues. Per germline, CDR1 SGHNT and CDR2 YENEEA. With 8 bases removed from V and 4 bases from J, the gap between germline ends came to 15 bases. The CDR3 DNA reads as TGTGCCAGCCTCCAACCGGGGGAGGGAAACACCATATATTTT. Protein product: CASLQPGEGNTIYF.

The CDR3 bases are TGCAGCGTTGAAGGACGCCCCCAGGGTGTCACTGAAGCTTTCTTT. It is translated as CSVEGRPQGVTEAFF. The V call is TRBV29-1, the J call TRBJ1-1, with D maybe TRBD1 (5 bases). Per germline, CDR1 SQVTM and CDR2 ANQGSEA. V gave up 1 base and J gave up 4 bases, with 16 bases separating them. This CDR3 spans 15 amino acids.

The chain carries TRBV5-1 and TRBJ2-5, with 12 bases identical to TRBD2. Trimming took 0 bases from V and 4 from J; bases not matched to a gene: 4. Per the germline V gene, CDR1 is SGHRS and CDR2 is YFSETQ. The CDR3 runs to 16 residues. CDR3 DNA: TGCGCCAGCAGCTTGGCTCTAGCGGGGGGGCTAGAGACCCAGTACTTC. It is translated as CASSLALAGGLETQYF. Full variable domain (outside the CDR3, taken from reference TRBV5-1 and TRBJ2-5): KAGVTQTPRYLIKTRGQQVTLSCSPISGHRSVSWYQQTPGQGLQFLFEYFSETQRNKGNFPGRFSGRQFSNSRSEMNVSTLELGDSALYLCASSLALAGGLETQYFGPGTRLLVL.

The chain is built from TRBV29-1 and TRBJ1-2; 7 bases match TRBD1. J lost 4 bases, V lost 3 bases, and 8 bases had no gene match. CDR1 and CDR2 (germline): SQVTM, ANQGSEA. The length of the CDR3 is 14 residues. The CDR3 DNA is TGCAGCGTTGATGAAGGGGGCTTAGGCTATGGCTACACCTTC. It is translated as CSVDEGGLGYGYTF.

The table lists this clone with a count of one. CDR3 nucleotide sequence: TGTGCCAGTAGTATAGGGCAGGGGTTCAATCAGCCCCAGCATTTT. This encodes CASSIGQGFNQPQHF. The chain joins TRBV19 to TRBJ1-5, with a possible D match to TRBD1 (6 bases). Germline CDR1 reads LNHDA; CDR2 reads SQIVND (reference sequence). Trimming removed 1 base from V and 3 bases from J, with 10 bases in between. This CDR3 has 15 amino acids. The full variable domain, rest sourced from reference TRBV19 and TRBJ1-5, is DGGITQSPKYLFRKEGQNVTLSCEQNLNHDAMYWYRQDPGQGLRLIYYSQIVNDFQKGDIAEGYSVSREKKESFPLTVTSAQKNPTAFYLCASSIGQGFNQPQHFGDGTRLSIL.

A single count supports this clone. With a much larger clone just one base away, this may be a read error. This sequence joins TRBV6-5 and TRBJ1-6; 9 bases agree with TRBD1. V trimming: 8 bases; J trimming: 7 bases; junction bases outside the gene matches: 3. Germline V lookup: CDR1 MNHEY, CDR2 SVGAGI. The CDR3 totals 13 residues. The CDR3 sequence: CASSGQGNSPLHF. CDR3 nucleotides: TGTGCCAGCTCGGGACAGGGCAATTCACCCCTCCACTTT.

Comments on this clone: This specimen includes other DNA sequences encoding the same CDR3. The J gene is TRBJ2-3, the V gene TRBV2; TRBD1 matches at 9 bases. With 4 bases clipped from V and 1 base from J, the junction kept 3 bases outside the gene matches. Germline assignment: CDR1 SNHLY and CDR2 FYNNEI. The CDR3 contains 15 residues. Written as DNA, the CDR3 is TGTGCCAGCAGTGGTCGGACAGGGGGCACAGATACGCAGTATTTT. It codes for CASSGRTGGTDTQYF.

The J gene is TRBJ2-5, the V gene TRBV3-1 (or the pseudogene TRBV3-2); 7 bases line up with TRBD2. V was pared by 5 bases and J by 1 base, with 7 bases of the junction left unmatched. This CDR3 region has 15 residues. The V gene's germline CDR1 is LGHDT and CDR2 YNNKEL (reference sequence). CDR3: CASSGLAETQETQYF. In DNA form, the CDR3 reads TGTGCCAGCAGCGGGCTAGCGGAGACCCAAGAGACCCAGTACTTC.

The chain joins TRBV14 to TRBJ1-4, with 7 nucleotides matching TRBD1. V lost 5 bases to trimming and J lost 8 bases; unmatched junction nucleotides: 5. CDR1 and CDR2 from the germline V gene are SGHDN and FVKESK. CDR3 size: 13 residues. CDR3 residues: CASSTTGREKLFF. CDR3 DNA: TGTGCCAGCAGCACGACAGGGAGAGAAAAACTGTTTTTT.

The sample holds one count of this clone. This chain joins TRBV11-2 and TRBJ1-3; D gene ambiguous. CDR3 size: 16 residues. Per the germline V gene, CDR1 is SGHAT and CDR2 is FQNNGV. Trimming shortened V by 4 bases and J by 0 bases, and 13 bases separated the two germline ends. The CDR3 sequence is CASSSQRVISGNTIYF. CDR3 coding DNA: TGTGCCAGCAGCTCCCAACGGGTGATCTCTGGAAACACCATATATTTT.

This clone occurred once. V is TRBV1 and J is TRBJ1-2; whether TRBD1, the table's D call, matches the DNA was not checked. TRBV1 corresponds to a pseudogene. This CDR3 has 12 amino acids. The chain's CDR3 is CTSSLPGNDYTF. The CDR3 nucleotides read TGCACCAGCAGCCTCCCAGGGAACGACTACACCTTC.

This clone has only one observation. The chain recombines TRBV6-5 with TRBJ1-2, with TRBD1 matching over 10 bases. The CDR3 has 15 amino acids. In germline, CDR1 is MNHEY, CDR2 SVGAGI. The V and J ends lost 5 bases and 3 bases, in that order; junction bases with no gene match: 6. The CDR3 sequence: CASSPLTGGDYGYTF. CDR3 DNA sequence: TGTGCCAGCAGTCCCCTGACAGGGGGCGACTATGGCTACACCTTC.

This clone was detected only once. This chain joins TRBV28 and TRBJ1-3, with TRBD1 as a possible D gene (5 bases). CDR1 and CDR2 from the germline V gene are MDHEN and SYDVKM. The germline V and J ends were trimmed by 6 bases and 2 bases, with 14 bases remaining between them. The CDR3 consists of 15 residues. CDR3 region: CASSHPPGAGNTIYF. The CDR3 DNA follows: TGTGCCAGCAGCCATCCCCCGGGGGCTGGAAACACCATATATTTT.

The chain combines TRBV27 with TRBJ1-1; D gene uncertain. V was trimmed by 2 bases and J by 8 bases, leaving 12 bases between them. Germline CDR1 MNHEY, CDR2 SMNVEV (reference sequence). CDR3 length: 13 residues. The CDR3 region has the DNA TGTGCCAGCAGTTTAGTACCCGGTTCGGAAGCTTTCTTT. It translates to CASSLVPGSEAFF.